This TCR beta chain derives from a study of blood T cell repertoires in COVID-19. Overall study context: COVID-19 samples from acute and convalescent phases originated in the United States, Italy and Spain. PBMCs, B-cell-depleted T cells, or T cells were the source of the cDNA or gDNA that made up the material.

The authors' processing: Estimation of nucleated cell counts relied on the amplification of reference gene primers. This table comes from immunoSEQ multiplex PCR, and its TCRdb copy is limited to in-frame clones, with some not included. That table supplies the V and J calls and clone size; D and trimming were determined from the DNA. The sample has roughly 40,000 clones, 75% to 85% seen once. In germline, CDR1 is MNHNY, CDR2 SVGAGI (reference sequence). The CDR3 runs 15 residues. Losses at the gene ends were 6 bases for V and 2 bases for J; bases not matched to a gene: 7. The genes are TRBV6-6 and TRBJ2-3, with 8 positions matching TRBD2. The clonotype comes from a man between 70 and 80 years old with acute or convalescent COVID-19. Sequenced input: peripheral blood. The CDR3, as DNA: TGTGCCAGCAGAAAAAAGCGGGAGAACACAGATACGCAGTATTTT. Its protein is CASRKKRENTDTQYF.